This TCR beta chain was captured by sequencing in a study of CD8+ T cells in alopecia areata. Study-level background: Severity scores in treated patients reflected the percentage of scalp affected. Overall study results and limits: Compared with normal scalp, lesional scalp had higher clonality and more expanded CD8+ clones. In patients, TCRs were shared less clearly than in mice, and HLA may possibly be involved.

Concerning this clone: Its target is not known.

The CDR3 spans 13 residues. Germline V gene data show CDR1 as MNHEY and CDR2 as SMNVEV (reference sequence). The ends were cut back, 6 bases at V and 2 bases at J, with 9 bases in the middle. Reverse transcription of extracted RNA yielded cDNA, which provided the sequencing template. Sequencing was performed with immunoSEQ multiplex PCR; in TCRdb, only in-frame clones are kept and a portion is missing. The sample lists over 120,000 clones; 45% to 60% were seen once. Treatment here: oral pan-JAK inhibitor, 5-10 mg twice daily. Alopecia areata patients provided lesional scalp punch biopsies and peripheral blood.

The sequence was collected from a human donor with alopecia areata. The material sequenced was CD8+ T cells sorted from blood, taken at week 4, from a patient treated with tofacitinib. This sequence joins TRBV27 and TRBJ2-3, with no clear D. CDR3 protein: CASRKTNTDTQYF. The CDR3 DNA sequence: TGTGCCAGCAGGAAGACAAACACAGATACGCAGTATTTT.